These T cell receptor beta chains were read from a single sample in a study of radiotherapy plus CTLA-4 blockade in lung cancer. Libraries were prepared by immunoSEQ multiplex PCR; TCRdb keeps only in-frame clonotypes and omits some of them. The data show about 77,000 clones, over 65% seen once. Sequenced material: peripheral blood, taken from a patient treated with radiotherapy plus ipilimumab. The source of these receptors is a human donor with non-small cell lung cancer whose response to radiotherapy plus ipilimumab could not be evaluated. CDR3s include the opening cysteine and the closing phenylalanine or tryptophan. A D gene is named only where the DNA matches it firmly. A row's size may be missing; if present it is once, few, many or a size class.

size	J	V	D	CDR3	DNA
-	TRBJ2-7	TRBV30	TRBD1	CAWSTRDRGIEQYF	TGTGCCTGGAGTACCCGGGACAGGGGAATAGAGCAGTACTTC
once	TRBJ1-5	TRBV30	-	CAWSVGGTQPQHF	TGTGCCTGGAGTGTCGGAGGGACTCAGCCCCAGCATTTT
-	TRBJ1-1	TRBV29-1	-	CSVSMGPGGEAFF	TGCAGCGTTTCTATGGGCCCGGGGGGTGAAGCTTTCTTT
-	TRBJ2-5	TRBV6-1	-	CASSPQGGSGTQYF	TGTGCCAGCAGTCCACAGGGGGGGAGTGGGACCCAGTACTTC
-	TRBJ2-3	TRBV27	TRBD2	CASSGASGPSTDTQYF	TGTGCCAGCAGTGGGGCTAGCGGGCCCAGCACAGATACGCAGTATTTT
-	TRBJ2-5	TRBV5-4	-	CASSLEWAGSETQYF	TGTGCCAGCAGCTTGGAATGGGCAGGGTCGGAGACCCAGTACTTC
-	TRBJ2-6	TRBV23-1	TRBD1	CATWTGTSGANVLTF	TGCGCCACCTGGACAGGGACTTCTGGGGCCAACGTCCTGACTTTC
-	TRBJ2-3	TRBV19	TRBD2	CASSIPVLVAGTKGTQYF	TGTGCCAGTAGTATTCCCGTTTTGGTAGCGGGGACCAAGGGAACGCAGTATTTT
-	TRBJ1-5	TRBV19	TRBD1	CASSSGTASNQPQHF	TGTGCCAGTAGTTCTGGGACAGCGAGCAATCAGCCCCAGCATTTT
-	TRBJ2-1	TRBV9	TRBD2	CASSGLTSGDTYNEQFF	TGTGCCAGCAGCGGATTGACTAGCGGGGATACCTACAATGAGCAGTTCTTC
-	TRBJ2-1	TRBV7-2	TRBD2	CASSLVLSGSGVFNEQFF	TGTGCCAGCAGCTTAGTGTTATCGGGTAGCGGGGTTTTCAATGAGCAGTTCTTC
-	TRBJ2-1	TRBV2	TRBD2	CASSGLAGGWGSYNEQFF	TGTGCCAGCAGTGGTTTAGCGGGAGGTTGGGGCTCCTACAATGAGCAGTTCTTC
-	TRBJ2-7	TRBV4-3	TRBD1	CASSQETGIVAEQYF	TGCGCCAGCAGCCAAGAGACAGGGATCGTAGCCGAGCAGTACTTC
-	TRBJ2-7	TRBV7-6	TRBD1	CASSLLDRDHYEQYF	TGTGCCAGCAGCTTGTTGGACAGGGACCACTACGAGCAGTACTTC
-	TRBJ2-7	TRBV6-5	TRBD2	CASSPTGLTEQYF	TGTGCCAGCAGTCCAACGGGACTAACCGAGCAGTACTTC
-	TRBJ2-2	TRBV5-1	-	CASSSAQGLYGTGELFF	TGCGCCAGCAGCTCGGCGCAGGGACTGTACGGAACCGGGGAGCTGTTTTTT
-	TRBJ2-6	TRBV7-2	-	CASSLVSGSPGANVLTF	TGTGCCAGCAGCTTAGTTTCAGGGTCCCCGGGGGCCAACGTCCTGACTTTC
-	TRBJ2-6	TRBV28	-	CASKDSSGANVLTF	TGTGCCAGCAAGGACTCCTCTGGGGCCAACGTCCTGACTTTC
once	TRBJ2-7	TRBV7-2	-	CASSWVTGIGYEQYF	TGTGCCAGCAGCTGGGTGACGGGGATCGGCTACGAGCAGTACTTC
-	TRBJ1-1	TRBV11-3	-	CASSVRTGSPIEAFF	TGTGCCAGCAGCGTCAGAACAGGATCCCCGATTGAAGCTTTCTTT
-	TRBJ2-3	TRBV9	-	CASSAGGGDTQYF	TGTGCCAGCAGCGCCGGGGGAGGAGATACGCAGTATTTT
few	TRBJ1-5	TRBV4-2	TRBD1	CASSQGAGTGGLQPQHF	TGTGCCAGCAGCCAAGGGGCCGGGACAGGGGGCCTTCAGCCCCAGCATTTT
-	TRBJ1-3	TRBV28	-	CASSLGGAQGNTIYF	TGTGCCAGCAGTTTAGGGGGGGCGCAGGGAAACACCATATATTTT
-	TRBJ2-3	TRBV30	TRBD2	CAWGLAGGWTDTQYF	TGTGCCTGGGGACTAGCGGGAGGGTGGACAGATACGCAGTATTTT
-	TRBJ1-1	TRBV15	-	CATSRAQGSLNTEAFF	TGTGCCACCAGCAGAGCCCAGGGCAGTCTGAACACTGAAGCTTTCTTT
-	TRBJ2-1	TRBV10-3	TRBD1	CAISRQGPNNEQFF	TGTGCCATCAGTCGACAGGGACCGAACAATGAGCAGTTCTTC
-	TRBJ1-3	TRBV6-1	-	CAARSIGNTIYF	TGCGCGGCCCGAAGTATTGGAAACACCATATATTTT
once	TRBJ2-2	TRBV6-5	-	CASSYVPRSNTGELFF	TGTGCCAGCAGTTACGTTCCCCGGTCGAACACCGGGGAGCTGTTTTTT
-	TRBJ1-6	TRBV19	TRBD1	CASSRRQGIPNSPLHF	TGTGCCAGTAGTAGACGACAGGGGATCCCGAATTCACCCCTCCACTTT
-	TRBJ2-3	TRBV5-1	-	CASSLGHATDTQYF	TGCGCCAGCAGCTTAGGACACGCCACAGATACGCAGTATTTT
few	TRBJ1-6	TRBV11-2	-	CASSFQGNSPLHF	TGTGCCAGCAGCTTCCAGGGGAATTCACCCCTCCACTTT
-	TRBJ2-1	TRBV6-1	TRBD1	CASSEGVRGPYNEQFF	TGTGCCAGCAGTGAAGGCGTGAGGGGGCCCTACAATGAGCAGTTCTTC
-	TRBJ1-5	TRBV10-2	-	CASSSGSGNQPQHF	TGCGCCAGCAGTTCTGGTAGCGGCAATCAGCCCCAGCATTTT
-	TRBJ2-7	TRBV6-1	-	CASSPGTSVKEQYF	TGTGCCAGCAGCCCCGGGACATCAGTCAAGGAGCAGTACTTC
-	TRBJ2-7	TRBV5-1	TRBD2	CASSSPLAGHSYEQYF	TGCGCCAGCAGCTCGCCCCTAGCGGGGCACTCCTACGAGCAGTACTTC
-	TRBJ1-2	TRBV4-2	-	CASSQTGIPYGYTF	TGTGCCAGCAGCCAAACAGGGATCCCTTATGGCTACACCTTC
-	TRBJ1-1	TRBV5-1	TRBD1	CASSSYSGQGVTEAFF	TGCGCCAGCAGCTCCTATTCTGGACAGGGGGTTACTGAAGCTTTCTTT
few	TRBJ2-6	TRBV19	-	CASSIPRATSGANVLTF	TGTGCCAGTAGTATACCGAGGGCCACGTCTGGGGCCAACGTCCTGACTTTC
-	TRBJ2-2	TRBV7-2	-	CASSLARSNTGELFF	TGTGCCAGCAGCTTAGCTCGCAGTAACACCGGGGAGCTGTTTTTT
-	TRBJ2-7	TRBV11-1	-	CASSLFWAGTYEQYF	TGTGCCAGCAGCTTATTCTGGGCAGGGACCTACGAGCAGTACTTC
-	TRBJ2-3	TRBV15	TRBD2	CATSASRLAGVSTDTQYF	TGTGCCACCAGCGCCTCTCGACTAGCGGGGGTTAGCACAGATACGCAGTATTTT
-	TRBJ1-1	TRBV28	TRBD1	CASSYTTGLQAFF	TGTGCCAGCAGTTATACGACAGGGCTACAAGCTTTCTTT
few	TRBJ1-4	TRBV5-6	TRBD1	CASSPWDRATNEKLFF	TGTGCCAGCAGCCCATGGGACAGGGCAACTAATGAAAAACTGTTTTTT
-	TRBJ2-1	TRBV7-3	TRBD2	CASSWTRDDEQFF	TGTGCCAGCAGCTGGACTAGAGACGATGAGCAGTTCTTC
-	TRBJ2-7	TRBV7-2	TRBD1	CASSPLGTGNLEQYF	TGTGCCAGCAGCCCCCTAGGGACAGGGAATCTCGAGCAGTACTTC
-	TRBJ2-7	TRBV19	-	CASSMVLRGSYEQYF	TGTGCCAGTAGTATGGTACTGCGGGGCTCCTACGAGCAGTACTTC
-	TRBJ1-1	TRBV11-3	-	CASSPEGNTEAFF	TGTGCCAGCAGCCCCGAGGGGAACACTGAAGCTTTCTTT
-	TRBJ2-7	TRBV18	-	CASSPGSYEQYF	TGTGCCAGCTCACCCGGTTCCTACGAGCAGTACTTC
-	TRBJ2-7	TRBV28	-	CASSFGGASRYEQYF	TGTGCCAGCAGTTTTGGTGGGGCTAGTCGCTACGAGCAGTACTTC
few	TRBJ2-7	TRBV5-6	TRBD2	CASSPTRTSGRYEQYF	TGTGCCAGCAGCCCCACGCGGACTAGCGGGAGGTACGAGCAGTACTTC
-	TRBJ2-7	TRBV27	-	CASCLTGKVGYEQYF	TGTGCCAGCTGCCTCACAGGGAAAGTTGGCTACGAGCAGTACTTC
few	TRBJ2-2	TRBV5-8	-	CASSLVQGGNTGELFF	TGTGCCAGCAGCTTGGTACAGGGTGGTAACACCGGGGAGCTGTTTTTT
few	TRBJ2-2	TRBV6-5	-	CASNKQGGNTGELFF	TGTGCCAGCAATAAGCAGGGAGGCAACACCGGGGAGCTGTTTTTT
few	TRBJ2-1	TRBV27	-	CATAGSVFRNEQFF	TGTGCCACCGCGGGATCGGTTTTCCGCAATGAGCAGTTCTTC